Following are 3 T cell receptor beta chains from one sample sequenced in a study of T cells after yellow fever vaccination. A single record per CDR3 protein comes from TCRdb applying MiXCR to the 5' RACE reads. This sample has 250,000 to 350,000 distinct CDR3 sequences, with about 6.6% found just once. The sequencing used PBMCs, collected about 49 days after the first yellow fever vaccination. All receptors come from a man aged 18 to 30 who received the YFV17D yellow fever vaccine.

DNA for the CDR3: TGTGCCAGCAGCTTCTATCCGGGACGGCTGAACACCGGGGAGCTGTTTTTT. It specifies CASSFYPGRLNTGELFF. The chain combines TRBV5-4 with TRBJ2-2, with D perhaps assigned TRBD1 or TRBD2 (5 bases each). V was shortened by 2 bases and J by 1 base, with 15 bases between the two germline ends. From germline, CDR1 is SGHNT and CDR2 YYREEE (reference sequence). The CDR3 is 17 amino acids.

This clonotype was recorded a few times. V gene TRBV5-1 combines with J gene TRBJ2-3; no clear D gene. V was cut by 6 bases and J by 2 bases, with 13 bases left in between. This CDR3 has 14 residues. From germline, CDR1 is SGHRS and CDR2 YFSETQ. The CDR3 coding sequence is TGCGCCAGCACCTGGGGTCCTCTCACAGATACGCAGTATTTT. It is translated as CASTWGPLTDTQYF.

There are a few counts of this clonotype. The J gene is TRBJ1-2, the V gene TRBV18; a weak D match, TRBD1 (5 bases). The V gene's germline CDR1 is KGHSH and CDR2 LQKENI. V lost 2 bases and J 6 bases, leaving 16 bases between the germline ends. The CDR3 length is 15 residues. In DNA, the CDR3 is TGTGCCAGCTCACCATCGACGACAGAAGTCAATGGCTACACCTTC. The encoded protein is CASSPSTTEVNGYTF.